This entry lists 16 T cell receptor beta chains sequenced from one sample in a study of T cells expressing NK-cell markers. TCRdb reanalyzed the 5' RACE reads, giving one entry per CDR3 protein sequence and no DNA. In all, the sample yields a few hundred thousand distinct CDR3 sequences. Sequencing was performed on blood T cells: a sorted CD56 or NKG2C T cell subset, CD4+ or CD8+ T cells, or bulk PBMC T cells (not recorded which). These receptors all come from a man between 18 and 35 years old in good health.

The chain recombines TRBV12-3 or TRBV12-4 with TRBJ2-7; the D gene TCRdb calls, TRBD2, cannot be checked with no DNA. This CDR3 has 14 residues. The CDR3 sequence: CASSHPGSRYEQYF.

The CDR3 here is CASSQDYRIETQYF. The chain combines TRBV3-1 with TRBJ2-5; the TCRdb D gene call, TRBD1, has no DNA to confirm it. CDR1 is LGHDT and CDR2 is YNNKEL in the germline V gene (reference sequence). The CDR3 has 14 amino acids.

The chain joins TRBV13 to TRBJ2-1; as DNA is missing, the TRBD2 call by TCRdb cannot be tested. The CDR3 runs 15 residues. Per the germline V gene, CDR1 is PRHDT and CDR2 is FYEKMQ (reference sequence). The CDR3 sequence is CASSSRASGYDEQFF.

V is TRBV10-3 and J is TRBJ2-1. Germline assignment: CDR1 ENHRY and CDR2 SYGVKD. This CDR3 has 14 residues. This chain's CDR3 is CAISGRISYNEQFF.

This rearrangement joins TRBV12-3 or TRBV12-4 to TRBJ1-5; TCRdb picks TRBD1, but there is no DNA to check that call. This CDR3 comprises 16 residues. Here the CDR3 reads CASSLQGETGNQPQHF.

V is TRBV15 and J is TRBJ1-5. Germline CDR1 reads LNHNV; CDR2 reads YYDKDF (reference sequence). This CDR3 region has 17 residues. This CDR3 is CATSRDLPSRGNQPQHF. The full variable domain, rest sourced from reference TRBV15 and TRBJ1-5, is DAMVIQNPRYQVTQFGKPVTLSCSQTLNHNVMYWYQQKSSQAPKLLFHYYDKDFNNEADTPDNFQSRRPNTSFCFLDIRSPGLGDTAMYLCATSRDLPSRGNQPQHFGDGTRLSIL.

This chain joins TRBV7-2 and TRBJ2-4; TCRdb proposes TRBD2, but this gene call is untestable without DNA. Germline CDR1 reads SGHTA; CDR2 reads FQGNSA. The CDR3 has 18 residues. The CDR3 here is CASSFHPPGLAGGDIQYF.

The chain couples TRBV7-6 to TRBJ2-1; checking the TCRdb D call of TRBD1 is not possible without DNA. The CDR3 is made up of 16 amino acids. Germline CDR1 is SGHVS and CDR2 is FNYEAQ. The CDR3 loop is CASSLAPGQGFNEQFF.

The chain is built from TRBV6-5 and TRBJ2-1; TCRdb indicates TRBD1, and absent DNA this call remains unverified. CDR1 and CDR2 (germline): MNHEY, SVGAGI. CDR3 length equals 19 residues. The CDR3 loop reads CASRYTGGGTGGAYNEQFF.

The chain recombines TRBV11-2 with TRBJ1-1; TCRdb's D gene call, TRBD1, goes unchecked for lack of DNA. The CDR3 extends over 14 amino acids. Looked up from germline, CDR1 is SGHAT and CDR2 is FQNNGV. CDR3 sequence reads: CASSRTPQTLGAFF.

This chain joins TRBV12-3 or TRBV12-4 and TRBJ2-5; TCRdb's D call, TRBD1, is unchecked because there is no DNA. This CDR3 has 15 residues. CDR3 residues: CASSEAGTGGETQYF.

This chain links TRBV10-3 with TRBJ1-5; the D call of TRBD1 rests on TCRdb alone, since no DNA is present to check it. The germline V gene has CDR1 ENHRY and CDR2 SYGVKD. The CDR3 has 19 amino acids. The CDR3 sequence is CAISESPLGGTGKNQPQHF.

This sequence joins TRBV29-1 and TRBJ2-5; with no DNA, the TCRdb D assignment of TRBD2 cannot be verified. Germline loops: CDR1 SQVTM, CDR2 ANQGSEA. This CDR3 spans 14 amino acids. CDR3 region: CSVEPRLAGETQYF. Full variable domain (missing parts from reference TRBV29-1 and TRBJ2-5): SAVISQKPSRDICQRGTSLTIQCQVDSQVTMMFWYRQQPGQSLTLIATANQGSEATYESGFVIDKFPISRPNLTFSTLTVSNMSPEDSSIYLCSVEPRLAGETQYFGPGTRLLVL.

The CDR3 spells CASSGLAGGFPDTQYF. V and J are TRBV12-3 or TRBV12-4 and TRBJ2-3; TCRdb calls TRBD2, which cannot be checked without DNA. CDR3 length: 16 residues.

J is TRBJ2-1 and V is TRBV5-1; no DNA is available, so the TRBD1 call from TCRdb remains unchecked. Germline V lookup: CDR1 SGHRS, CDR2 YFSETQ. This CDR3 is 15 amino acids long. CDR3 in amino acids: CASSPGQRPDNEQFF.

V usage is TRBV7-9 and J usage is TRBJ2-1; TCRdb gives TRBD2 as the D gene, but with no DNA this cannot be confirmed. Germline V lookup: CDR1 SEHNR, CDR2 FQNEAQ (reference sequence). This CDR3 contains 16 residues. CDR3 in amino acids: CASRPGASGTHNEQFF.